This T cell receptor beta chain came from a study of blood T cell repertoires in COVID-19 (TCRdb year 2020). The study in broad terms: The collaborator samples originated in the United States, Italy and Spain and spanned the acute and convalescent phases of COVID-19. Samples came from the ongoing ImmuneRACE study (first 160 participants) plus 1,254 subjects from 6 global collaborators. The material from the prospective study consisted of cDNA or gDNA derived from T cells, B-cell-depleted T cells, or PBMCs. Where available, HLA class I and class II types were taken from metadata supplied by the sample provider and were not determined by assay-based typing. The repertoires were made available in a free public database intended to serve as a resource for research on the immune response to SARS-CoV-2. Subjects who had been exposed to COVID-19, were actively infected with it, or had recovered from it provided the deeply sampled blood TCRbeta repertoires that made up the dataset. Sample metadata almost always included a de-identified subject ID, COVID-19 status, age in years and sex.

The CDR3 goes from the cysteine to the phenylalanine over 19 residues. Of all the DNA, just the CDR3 is kept, 57 bases in frame from base 1. Cut back by 1 base and 5 bases, the V and J ends lie 26 bases apart. For CDR1 and CDR2, the germline V gene (reference sequence) lists LGHDT and YNNKEL. Notes on this clone: This clone's antigen is unknown. Per-nucleotide qualities are absent, and no much larger clonotype sits a single base away.

Paper-wide results and their limitations: The quantity of clinical and demographic metadata differed by source and by participant and was supplied without curation.

TCRbeta CDR3 regions were amplified from genomic DNA by means of the immunoSEQ Assay, a bias-controlled multiplex PCR. As for the original processing: The number of nucleated cells in each sample was estimated from the amplification of reference gene primers within the assay. Sequence reads were collapsed and filtered to measure the absolute abundance of every unique TCRbeta CDR3 rearrangement. For each sample, productive Simpson clonality was calculated by taking the square root of Simpson's diversity index across productive rearrangements. TCRdb provides this immuneACCESS table in a form limited to in-frame rearrangements. Some clones are lacking; in checked studies, under half of them reflect an unresolved V gene, and why the rest are absent is not known. That table is the source of V, J and clone size, and D and trimming were worked out from the DNA. The table for this sample lists about 130,000 clones; approximately 89% of them were counted only once. Of the sample, approximately 3.5% falls within the top ten clones.

One collaborating source in Seattle enrolled patients during active infection and followed them longitudinally through the course of disease. The collaborating institutions used their own protocols to collect whole blood in K2EDTA tubes. For TCRbeta analysis, collaborators shipped samples as frozen whole blood, isolated PBMCs, or DNA extracted from either of those sample types. The rearrangement joined TRBV3-1 (or the pseudogene TRBV3-2) to TRBJ1-1, with no reliable assignment of the D segment. The sample consisted of peripheral blood. The sequence came from an elderly woman with COVID-19, enrolled during active disease. The CDR3 loop reads CASSQVPPEGEESETEAFF. The DNA sequence reads TGTGCCAGCAGCCAAGTCCCCCCGGAGGGAGAAGAGTCAGAAACTGAAGCTTTCTTT.